Below, 27 T cell receptor beta chains from the same sample are listed, as sequenced in a study of T cell changes during pregnancy in multiple sclerosis. Produced via immunoSEQ multiplex PCR; TCRdb's table is partial and in-frame only. The sample records approximately 85,000 clones, 94% being singletons. Source: peripheral blood, taken in the third trimester of pregnancy. The receptors originated from a female donor with multiple sclerosis, enrolled in a pregnancy study.

This rearrangement joins TRBV19 to TRBJ2-1; D remains ambiguous. The germline V gene has CDR1 LNHDA and CDR2 SQIVND (reference sequence). V lost 7 bases to trimming and J lost 6 bases, with 7 bases between them. The CDR3 is made up of 11 amino acids. CDR3 DNA sequence: TGTGCCAGTACCCTTTCCAATGAGCAGTTCTTC. This sequence encodes CASTLSNEQFF.

The V gene is TRBV7-9, the J gene TRBJ2-5; no definite D call. The CDR3 is made up of 13 amino acids. Germline V CDR1 and CDR2: SEHNR, FQNEAQ (reference sequence). Trimming took off 3 bases at V and 1 base at J, with 6 bases between the two ends. The CDR3 DNA is TGTGCCAGCAGCTTGCAGGTCCAAGAGACCCAGTACTTC. Translated, it gives CASSLQVQETQYF. The full variable domain, rest sourced from reference TRBV7-9 and TRBJ2-5, is DTGVSQNPRHKITKRGQNVTFRCDPISEHNRLYWYRQTLGQGPEFLTYFQNEAQLEKSRLLSDRFSAERPKGSFSTLEIQRTEQGDSAMYLCASSLQVQETQYFGPGTRLLVL.

A remark on this clone: The final CDR3 position lacks the conserved phenylalanine or tryptophan, pointing to a likely read error. It is unclear where the CDR3 begins or ends on the DNA, so no DNA is shown, and the CDR3 is as TCRdb lists it. V usage is TRBV7-6 and J usage is TRBJ2-7; the D call of TRBD2 is as the table states it, not checked on the DNA. Including both end residues, the CDR3 is 13 amino acids long. Germline V lookup: CDR1 SGHVS, CDR2 FNYEAQ. CDR3 protein: CASSPRRPENGSY.

The chain carries TRBV10-3 and TRBJ2-7; D possibly corresponds to TRBD1 (5 bases). CDR1 and CDR2 (germline): ENHRY, SYGVKD. V lost 6 bases to trimming and J lost 9 bases, with 18 bases between them. CDR3 length equals 13 residues. CDR3 sequence: CAIRPTETIGQYF. Here the CDR3 DNA reads TGTGCCATCAGACCGACAGAGACAATAGGGCAGTACTTC.

The chain employs TRBV4-1 and TRBJ1-6; 8 bases fit TRBD1. This CDR3 has 16 amino acids. The V and J ends lost 1 base and 8 bases, in that order; junction bases with no gene match: 7. Germline-derived CDR1 and CDR2 are MGHRA and YSYEKL. The CDR3 loop is CASSQGPGTGHSPLHF. The CDR3 nucleotides read TGCGCCAGCAGCCAAGGCCCCGGGACAGGACATTCACCCCTCCACTTT.

The chain employs TRBV7-8 and TRBJ2-7, with 8 bases lining up with TRBD1. In germline, CDR1 is SGHVS, CDR2 FQNEAQ. V shed 5 bases, J shed 0 bases, and the junction held 9 bases outside the gene matches. This CDR3 comprises 16 residues. CDR3 sequence (DNA): TGTGCCAGCAGCGTTCACAGGGGGACGTTCTCCTACGAGCAGTACTTC. This encodes CASSVHRGTFSYEQYF.

This clone was seen a single time. The chain has TRBV19 and TRBJ1-5; TRBD1 agrees at 8 bases. This CDR3 has 13 residues. Per germline, CDR1 LNHDA and CDR2 SQIVND (reference sequence). V dropped 8 bases and J dropped 4; count of bases not matched to a gene: 4. The CDR3 sequence: CASWTGQNQPQHF. In DNA form, the CDR3 reads TGTGCCAGTTGGACAGGGCAAAATCAGCCCCAGCATTTT.

The table lists this clone with a few counts. The V gene is TRBV2, the J gene TRBJ1-1; tentative D call: TRBD1 (5 bases). V lost 0 bases and J 1 base, leaving 9 bases between the germline ends. The CDR3 extends over 15 amino acids. CDR1 is SNHLY, CDR2 FYNNEI, per germline. CDR3 bases: TGTGCCAGCAGTGAAGCAGGCACAGGGAACACTGAAGCTTTCTTT. Amino acid sequence: CASSEAGTGNTEAFF.

The rearrangement links TRBV6-4 to TRBJ2-2, with 8 bases identical to TRBD2. Germline assignment: CDR1 MRHNA and CDR2 SNTAGT. Trimming cost V 5 bases and J 4 bases; bases outside gene matches: 3. This CDR3 is built from 14 residues. For the CDR3, the DNA is TGTGCCAGCAGTAACGGGGGGGCCACCGGGGAGCTGTTTTTT. It encodes CASSNGGATGELFF.

The chain is built from TRBV4-2 and TRBJ2-5; TRBD2 aligns across 10 bases. This CDR3 comprises 19 residues. From germline, CDR1 is LGHNA and CDR2 YNFKEQ. V was clipped by 3 bases and J by 7 bases; unmatched bases: 20. This CDR3 reads CASSQGSLAGGQGGGTQYF. CDR3 coding DNA: TGTGCCAGCAGCCAGGGGTCCTTAGCGGGGGGCCAGGGAGGCGGGACCCAGTACTTC.

The chain couples TRBV30 to TRBJ1-6, with a tentative D call TRBD1 (5 bases). This CDR3 contains 13 residues. CDR1 is GTSNPN and CDR2 is SVGIG in the germline V gene (reference sequence). V was clipped by 3 bases and J by 6 bases, with 9 bases between them. CDR3 protein: CAWSKGSNSPLHF. The DNA of the CDR3 is TGTGCCTGGAGCAAGGGGTCTAATTCACCCCTCCACTTT.

This chain connects TRBV5-1 to TRBJ2-3, with a weak D call TRBD1 (6 bases). Germline V CDR1 and CDR2: SGHRS, YFSETQ. Trimming stripped 4 bases from V and 6 bases from J, with 15 bases between. This CDR3 region has 14 residues. CDR3 DNA sequence: TGCGCCAGCAGCCCCAGACAGGCCGGGGATACGCAGTATTTT. As protein: CASSPRQAGDTQYF.

The chain is built from TRBV9 and TRBJ2-1; 7 bases are shared with TRBD2. The CDR3 is made up of 15 amino acids. CDR1 SGDLS and CDR2 YYNGEE come from the germline V gene. Germline trimming cut 4 bases from V and 2 bases from J; bases unmatched to any gene: 6. CDR3 protein: CASSFREGPYNEQFF. The CDR3 DNA follows: TGTGCCAGCAGCTTCAGGGAGGGACCCTACAATGAGCAGTTCTTC.

This CDR3 reads CASSTRAGNQETQYF. As DNA, the CDR3 is TGTGCCAGCAGCACCAGAGCGGGGAACCAAGAGACCCAGTACTTC. V usage is TRBV7-8 and J usage is TRBJ2-5; 7 positions agree with TRBD2. With V trimmed by 5 bases and J by 0 bases, 6 bases remained unmatched. This CDR3 is built from 15 residues. The germline V gene encodes CDR1 SGHVS and CDR2 FQNEAQ.

The rearrangement links TRBV25-1 to TRBJ2-7; 9 bases are a match to TRBD1. Germline V CDR1 and CDR2: MGHDK, SYGVNS. V lost 4 bases and J lost 4; bases outside the gene matches: 8. This CDR3 contains 15 residues. CDR3 nucleotides: TGTGCCAGCAGTGCCGCCGGGACAGGGAGTTACGAGCAGTACTTC. It is translated as CASSAAGTGSYEQYF.

This clone came up a few times. V and J are TRBV14 and TRBJ2-3; D is ambiguous. The V gene's germline CDR1 is SGHDN and CDR2 FVKESK. Trimming pared 1 base from V and 1 base from J, leaving 3 bases between. This CDR3 has 13 residues. CDR3 in amino acids: CASSQVGTDTQYF. The CDR3 coding sequence is TGTGCCAGCAGCCAAGTCGGCACAGATACGCAGTATTTT.

The chain couples TRBV5-1 to TRBJ1-1; D gene ambiguous. The CDR3 spans 11 residues. Trimming cost V 3 bases and J 5 bases, with 5 bases left between them. Germline-derived CDR1 and CDR2 are SGHRS and YFSETQ. This CDR3 is CASSSSTEAFF. CDR3 sequence (DNA): TGCGCCAGCAGCTCGAGTACTGAAGCTTTCTTT.

The rearrangement links TRBV19 to TRBJ1-5; unclear D gene. V was cut by 8 bases and J by 11 bases, with 13 bases left in between. The CDR3 consists of 11 residues. Germline V gene data show CDR1 as LNHDA and CDR2 as SQIVND (reference sequence). This CDR3 is CASFSFMTQHF. For the CDR3, the DNA is TGTGCCAGTTTCAGTTTTATGACCCAGCATTTT.

The V and J genes are TRBV10-3 and TRBJ2-7, with TRBD1 matching 9 bases. V dropped 4 bases and J dropped 6; count of bases not matched to a gene: 19. In germline, CDR1 is ENHRY, CDR2 SYGVKD. The CDR3 consists of 18 residues. The CDR3 spells CAISVRGQGASPAREQYF. In DNA form, the CDR3 reads TGTGCCATCAGTGTACGGGGACAGGGAGCATCGCCAGCACGCGAGCAGTACTTC.

The chain is built from TRBV4-1 and TRBJ2-3; D possibly corresponds to TRBD2 (5 bases). V lost 4 bases and J 0 bases, leaving 11 bases between the germline ends. Per the germline V gene, CDR1 is MGHRA and CDR2 is YSYEKL. The CDR3 runs to 15 residues. CDR3 region: CASSPLGYSTDTQYF. Here the CDR3 DNA reads TGCGCCAGCAGCCCACTAGGCTATAGCACAGATACGCAGTATTTT.

The CDR3 sequence is CASTKTGTGWGLFF. DNA for the CDR3: TGTGCCAGCACCAAAACCGGGACAGGGTGGGGACTGTTTTTT. The chain carries TRBV11-2 and TRBJ1-4, with TRBD1 matching over 9 bases. The CDR3 extends over 14 amino acids. Trimming at V came to 7 bases and at J to 13 bases, leaving 13 bases not matched to a gene. Germline V gene lookup returns CDR1 SGHAT and CDR2 FQNNGV.

For this clone: The junction shows a germline mismatch at one end, possibly a read error. The CDR3 region has the DNA TGTGCTAGCAGCTTATCCAGGGGCACTGAAGCTTTCTTT. Its translation: CASSLSRGTEAFF. This chain connects TRBV7-7 to TRBJ1-1, with D perhaps matching TRBD1 (6 bases). This CDR3 comprises 13 residues. Germline V CDR1 and CDR2: SSHAT, FNYEAQ (reference sequence).

CDR3 sequence (DNA): TGTGCCAGCAGCGAAGGACAGGCGGTAAATCAGCCCCAGCATTTT. Translation: CASSEGQAVNQPQHF. The J gene is TRBJ1-5, the V gene TRBV9; 7 positions match TRBD1. The ends lost 3 bases at V and 4 bases at J; junction bases unmatched: 7. There are 15 residues in the CDR3. CDR1 and CDR2 (germline): SGDLS, YYNGEE.

This clone was seen only a few times. This chain connects TRBV9 to TRBJ2-5; 7 nucleotides agree with TRBD1. Germline CDR1 and CDR2: SGDLS and YYNGEE. The CDR3 has 15 amino acids. With V trimmed by 2 bases and J by 5 bases, 9 bases remained unmatched. CDR3 in amino acids: CASSVFVTGDETQYF. The DNA of the CDR3 is TGTGCCAGCAGCGTTTTTGTCACAGGGGATGAGACCCAGTACTTC.

The chain is built from TRBV6-1 and TRBJ1-1; 9 nucleotides line up with TRBD1. V was clipped by 4 bases and J by 5 bases; unmatched bases: 5. The CDR3 is 14 residues long. Germline CDR1 reads MNHNS; CDR2 reads SASEGT. The CDR3 is CASSANRGLTEAFF. The CDR3 nucleotides read TGTGCCAGCAGTGCAAACAGGGGGCTTACTGAAGCTTTCTTT.

The chain is built from TRBV27 and TRBJ1-2; D possibly corresponds to TRBD1 (5 bases). Trimming removed 5 bases at V and 3 bases at J, with 10 bases between. This CDR3 has 13 residues. Germline V gives CDR1 MNHEY, CDR2 SMNVEV (reference sequence). The CDR3 DNA follows: TGTGCCAGCAGTCTCAAGACAGACTATGGCTACACCTTC. Translating it yields CASSLKTDYGYTF.

J is TRBJ2-1 and V is TRBV5-6, with 9 bases that match TRBD1. The germline CDR1 and CDR2 sequences are SGHDT and YYEEEE. The CDR3 covers 15 residues. After removal of 1 base from V and 3 bases from J, the junction contained 2 bases not matched to a gene. The CDR3 is CASSLQGQGYNEQFF. The CDR3 nucleotides read TGTGCCAGCAGCTTGCAGGGACAGGGCTACAATGAGCAGTTCTTC.